Listed here are 23 T cell receptor beta chains from one sample, sequenced in a study of identical twins. A single record per CDR3 protein comes from TCRdb applying MiXCR to the 5' RACE reads. The repertoire holds around 680,000 distinct CDR3 sequences, with around 8.6% as singletons. These same data were also listed under a study on yellow fever vaccine responses in identical twins.

Sequenced sample: PBMCs. These receptors originate from a woman younger than 30 in good health.

This clonotype was seen repeatedly, ten times or more. The chain has TRBV4-2 and TRBJ1-4; the match to TRBD1 covers 8 bases. The junction had 5 bases not matched to a gene; V was cut back by 5 bases and J by 6 bases. This CDR3 comprises 14 residues. CDR1 and CDR2 (germline): LGHNA, YNFKEQ. In DNA, the CDR3 is TGTGCCAGCAGCAAGGGACAGGCGGATGAAAAACTGTTTTTT. Encoded protein: CASSKGQADEKLFF.

Only a few counts were recorded for this clonotype. The CDR3 is CASSPGLAGGRNEQYF. The CDR3 nucleotides are TGCGCCAGCAGCCCTGGACTAGCGGGGGGGAGAAACGAGCAGTACTTC. This chain joins TRBV5-1 and TRBJ2-7, with 15 bases fitting TRBD2. V shed 4 bases, J shed 5 bases, and the junction held 7 bases outside the gene matches. Germline CDR1 reads SGHRS; CDR2 reads YFSETQ. The CDR3 totals 16 residues.

The chain recombines TRBV5-6 with TRBJ1-1, with D unclear. Trimming removed 4 bases at V and 6 bases at J, with 22 bases between. Germline V gene data show CDR1 as SGHDT and CDR2 as YYEEEE. The CDR3 extends over 16 amino acids. CDR3 in amino acids: CASSANPGFGPPEAFF. The CDR3 nucleotides read TGTGCCAGCAGCGCGAACCCGGGGTTCGGCCCTCCTGAAGCTTTCTTT.

This clonotype was seen many times. V is TRBV29-1 and J is TRBJ2-4; no definite D call. The germline V gene encodes CDR1 SQVTM and CDR2 ANQGSEA. The CDR3 sequence is 13 residues long. V was cut by 7 bases and J by 0 bases, with 10 bases left in between. CDR3 sequence: CSALSGAKNIQYF. CDR3 coding DNA: TGCAGCGCTCTCTCGGGAGCCAAAAACATTCAGTACTTC.

This chain connects TRBV29-1 to TRBJ2-1; 13 bases agree with TRBD2. CDR1 SQVTM and CDR2 ANQGSEA come from the germline V gene. This CDR3 has 16 amino acids. V lost 7 bases to trimming and J lost 1 base; unmatched junction nucleotides: 7. For the CDR3, the DNA is TGCAGCGCCCTAGGGACTAGCGGGAATTCCTACAATGAGCAGTTCTTC. Translation gives CSALGTSGNSYNEQFF.

The chain is built from TRBV4-3 and TRBJ2-7, with D unclear. V was cut by 3 bases and J by 3 bases, with 12 bases left in between. The CDR3 sequence is 14 residues long. Germline CDR1 LGHNA, CDR2 YSLEER. The CDR3 DNA reads as TGCGCCAGCAGCCAGAGCCACGGCTACTACGAGCAGTACTTC. Translating it yields CASSQSHGYYEQYF.

The CDR3 DNA reads TGTGCCAGCTCCGAGAAGGTCTTGAGCACTGAAGCTTTCTTT. It is translated as CASSEKVLSTEAFF. This chain links TRBV7-2 with TRBJ1-1; D not certain. V was trimmed by 8 bases and J by 4 bases, leaving 17 bases between them. Germline V gene lookup returns CDR1 SGHTA and CDR2 FQGNSA. The CDR3 loop spans 14 amino acids.

This clonotype was seen ten or more times. The gene calls are TRBV14 and TRBJ2-3; D uncertain. The CDR3 covers 15 residues. Per germline, CDR1 SGHDN and CDR2 FVKESK. V lost 3 bases to trimming and J lost 0 bases, with 10 bases between them. CDR3 loop: CASSQAETSTDTQYF. The CDR3, as DNA: TGTGCCAGCAGCCAGGCGGAGACTAGCACAGATACGCAGTATTTT.

This clonotype was observed at least ten times. The chain is built from TRBV6-1 and TRBJ1-2; perhaps TRBD1 as D (6 bases). CDR1 MNHNS and CDR2 SASEGT come from the germline V gene. CDR3 length: 16 residues. Trimming cost V 6 bases and J 4 bases, with 21 bases left between them. CDR3 region: CASSLTPYGQSYGYTF. The CDR3 DNA reads TGTGCCAGCAGCCTCACCCCATACGGACAGAGCTATGGCTACACCTTC.

V gene TRBV9 combines with J gene TRBJ1-1; tentatively, D is TRBD1 (5 bases). CDR1 is SGDLS and CDR2 is YYNGEE in the germline V gene. V was shortened by 0 bases and J by 5 bases, with 17 bases between the two germline ends. The CDR3 runs to 16 residues. The CDR3 DNA sequence: TGTGCCAGCAGCGTAGGGGCAGGGAAGTCTTTGACTGAAGCTTTCTTT. Protein sequence: CASSVGAGKSLTEAFF.

The chain is built from TRBV16 and TRBJ2-7, with TRBD1 matching over 7 bases. CDR1 KGHSY and CDR2 FQNENV come from the germline V gene. V shed 8 bases, J shed 7 bases, and the junction held 8 bases outside the gene matches. The CDR3 is 12 amino acids. CDR3 residues: CASGGQAREQYF. CDR3 coding DNA: TGTGCCAGCGGCGGACAGGCGCGAGAGCAGTACTTC.

This clonotype was recorded at least ten times. This sequence joins TRBV6-1 and TRBJ2-7, with TRBD1 matching over 7 bases. The CDR3 is made up of 15 amino acids. Germline V gives CDR1 MNHNS, CDR2 SASEGT. V shed 5 bases and J 0 bases; nucleotides not matched to a gene: 7. CDR3 sequence (DNA): TGTGCCAGCAGTCAAATAGGGGGCAGCTCCTACGAGCAGTACTTC. Translation: CASSQIGGSSYEQYF.

This rearrangement joins TRBV3-1 to TRBJ2-6; D is unresolved. Trimming pared 5 bases from V and 0 bases from J, leaving 20 bases between. The CDR3 is 19 residues long. The germline CDR1 and CDR2 sequences are LGHDT and YNNKEL (reference sequence). The CDR3: CASSYSIRQVNSGANVLTF. The CDR3 coding sequence is TGTGCCAGCAGCTACTCTATACGGCAGGTTAACTCTGGGGCCAACGTCCTGACTTTC.

In this sample, this clonotype turned up many times. V usage is TRBV29-1 and J usage is TRBJ2-2; 8 nucleotides line up with TRBD1. This CDR3 is 14 amino acids long. The germline V gene encodes CDR1 SQVTM and CDR2 ANQGSEA. V shed 6 bases and J 6 bases; nucleotides not matched to a gene: 9. As DNA, the CDR3 is TGCAGCGTCCGCGGACAGGGATCGTCCGGGGAGCTGTTTTTT. Protein: CSVRGQGSSGELFF.

This clonotype showed up many times. The chain carries TRBV5-1 and TRBJ2-3, with 10 bases identical to TRBD2. CDR3 length: 16 amino acids. V lost 3 bases and J lost 5; bases outside the gene matches: 9. Germline loops: CDR1 SGHRS, CDR2 YFSETQ. CDR3 bases: TGCGCCAGCAGCTCGCCCCCGGGACTAGCGAAAGATACGCAGTATTTT. Translated: CASSSPPGLAKDTQYF. Filled out from reference TRBV5-1 and TRBJ2-3, the complete variable domain reads KAGVTQTPRYLIKTRGQQVTLSCSPISGHRSVSWYQQTPGQGLQFLFEYFSETQRNKGNFPGRFSGRQFSNSRSEMNVSTLELGDSALYLCASSSPPGLAKDTQYFGPGTRLTVL.

This clonotype was counted ten times or more. V is TRBV7-9 and J is TRBJ1-2, with D uncertain. The CDR3 length is 12 residues. Trimming shortened V by 3 bases and J by 6 bases, and 8 bases separated the two germline ends. Germline CDR1 SEHNR, CDR2 FQNEAQ (reference sequence). The CDR3 DNA follows: TGTGCCAGCAGCTTCCCCCCAAATGGCTACACCTTC. This codes for CASSFPPNGYTF.

The table lists this clonotype with many counts. The chain uses TRBV12-3 or TRBV12-4 and TRBJ2-6; D may be TRBD2 (6 bases). V lost 5 bases to trimming and J lost 4 bases, with 12 bases between them. The CDR3 covers 15 residues. The CDR3 is CASSDLATGANVLTF. In nucleotides, the CDR3 is TGTGCCAGCAGTGACCTAGCGACGGGGGCCAACGTCCTGACTTTC.

This chain joins TRBV7-2 and TRBJ1-5; 7 bases are shared with TRBD1. Germline CDR1 SGHTA, CDR2 FQGNSA. The CDR3 runs 14 residues. V shed 3 bases and J 3 bases; nucleotides not matched to a gene: 2. The CDR3 loop is CASSLGQNNQPQHF. The CDR3 DNA sequence: TGTGCCAGCAGCTTGGGACAGAACAATCAGCCCCAGCATTTT.

This clonotype was counted between two and nine times. The V and J genes are TRBV10-3 and TRBJ2-3, with a weak D call TRBD1 (6 bases). CDR3 size: 14 residues. Deletions cut 3 bases from V and 2 bases from J, with 9 bases between. Germline lookup yields CDR1 ENHRY and CDR2 SYGVKD. In DNA, the CDR3 is TGTGCCATCAGTGACCCAGGGGACACAGATACGCAGTATTTT. Translating it yields CAISDPGDTDTQYF.

This chain joins TRBV29-1 and TRBJ2-1, with D unclear. The V end lost 7 bases, the J end lost 7 bases, and 20 bases lay between the germline ends. CDR1 and CDR2 from the germline V gene are SQVTM and ANQGSEA. This CDR3 contains 14 residues. The CDR3 bases are TGCAGCGGCCTAGTCAAGAGACTTTATAATGAGCAGTTCTTC. Its protein is CSGLVKRLYNEQFF.

J is TRBJ2-1 and V is TRBV4-3; TRBD2 matches at 8 bases. The CDR3 spans 13 residues. The V gene's germline CDR1 is LGHNA and CDR2 YSLEER. The V segment lost 4 bases and the J segment 12 bases; nucleotides outside the gene matches: 8. The CDR3 sequence: CASSPMPGGRQFF. As DNA, the CDR3 is TGCGCCAGCAGCCCAATGCCGGGGGGGCGGCAGTTCTTC.

There are a few counts of this clonotype. The genes are TRBV6-2 or TRBV6-3 and TRBJ2-1, with D possibly matching TRBD1 (5 bases). The CDR3 totals 13 residues. Trimming cost V 2 bases and J 9 bases, with 11 bases left between them. Germline V gives CDR1 MNHEY, CDR2 SVGEGT. The CDR3 sequence is CASSYARVGEQFF. The CDR3 DNA reads as TGTGCCAGCAGTTACGCCAGGGTCGGTGAGCAGTTCTTC.

This clonotype was picked up a small number of times. The chain combines TRBV7-9 with TRBJ2-5, with 8 bases identical to TRBD2. The CDR3 is 16 amino acids. Germline CDR1 is SEHNR and CDR2 is FQNEAQ (reference sequence). The junction had 11 bases not matched to a gene; V was cut back by 5 bases and J by 3 bases. The CDR3 nucleotides are TGTGCCAGCAGCGCTACGGCCCCGGGGGGGGAAGAGACCCAGTACTTC. This gives the protein CASSATAPGGEETQYF.